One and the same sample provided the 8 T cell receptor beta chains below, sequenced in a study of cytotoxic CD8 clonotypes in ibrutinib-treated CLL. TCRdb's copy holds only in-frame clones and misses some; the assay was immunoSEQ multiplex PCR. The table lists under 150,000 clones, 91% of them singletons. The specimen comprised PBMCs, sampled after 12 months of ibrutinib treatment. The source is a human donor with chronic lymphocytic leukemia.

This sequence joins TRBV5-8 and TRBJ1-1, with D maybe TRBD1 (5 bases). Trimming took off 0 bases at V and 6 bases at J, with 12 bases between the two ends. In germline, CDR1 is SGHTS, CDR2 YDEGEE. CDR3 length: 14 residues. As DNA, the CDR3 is TGTGCCAGCAGCTTGGTCTGGGGACTAGCTGAAGCTTTCTTT. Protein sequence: CASSLVWGLAEAFF.

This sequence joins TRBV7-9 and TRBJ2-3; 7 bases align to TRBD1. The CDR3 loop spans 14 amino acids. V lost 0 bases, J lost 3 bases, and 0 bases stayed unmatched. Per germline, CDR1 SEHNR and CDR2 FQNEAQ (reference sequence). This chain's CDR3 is CASSLADRTDTQYF. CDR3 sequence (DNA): TGTGCCAGCAGCTTAGCGGACAGGACAGATACGCAGTATTTT. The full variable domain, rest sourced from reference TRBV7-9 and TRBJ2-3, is DTGVSQNPRHKITKRGQNVTFRCDPISEHNRLYWYRQTLGQGPEFLTYFQNEAQLEKSRLLSDRFSAERPKGSFSTLEIQRTEQGDSAMYLCASSLADRTDTQYFGPGTRLTVL.

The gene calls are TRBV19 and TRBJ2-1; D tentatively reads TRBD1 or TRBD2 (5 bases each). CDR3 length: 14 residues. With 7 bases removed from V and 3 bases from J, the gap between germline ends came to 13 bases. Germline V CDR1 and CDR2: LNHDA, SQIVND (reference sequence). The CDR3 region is CASTAGTGYNEQFF. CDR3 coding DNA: TGTGCCAGTACCGCAGGGACCGGCTACAATGAGCAGTTCTTC. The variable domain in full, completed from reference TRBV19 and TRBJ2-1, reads DGGITQSPKYLFRKEGQNVTLSCEQNLNHDAMYWYRQDPGQGLRLIYYSQIVNDFQKGDIAEGYSVSREKKESFPLTVTSAQKNPTAFYLCASTAGTGYNEQFFGPGTRLTVL.

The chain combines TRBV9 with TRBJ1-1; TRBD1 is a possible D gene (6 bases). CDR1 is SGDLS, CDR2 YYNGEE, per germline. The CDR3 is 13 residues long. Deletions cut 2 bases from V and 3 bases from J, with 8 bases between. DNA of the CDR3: TGTGCCAGCAGCGTCCACAGGGACACTGAAGCTTTCTTT. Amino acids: CASSVHRDTEAFF.

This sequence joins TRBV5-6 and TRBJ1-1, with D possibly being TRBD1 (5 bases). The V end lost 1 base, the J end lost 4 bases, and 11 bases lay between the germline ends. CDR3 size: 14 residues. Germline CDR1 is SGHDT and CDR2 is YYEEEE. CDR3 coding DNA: TGTGCCAGCAGCTTGTTGGGGGTTCGCACTGAAGCTTTCTTT. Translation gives CASSLLGVRTEAFF. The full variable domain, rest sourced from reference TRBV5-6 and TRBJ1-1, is DAGVTQSPTHLIKTRGQQVTLRCSPKSGHDTVSWYQQALGQGPQFIFQYYEEEERQRGNFPDRFSGHQFPNYSSELNVNALLLGDSALYLCASSLLGVRTEAFFGQGTRLTVV.

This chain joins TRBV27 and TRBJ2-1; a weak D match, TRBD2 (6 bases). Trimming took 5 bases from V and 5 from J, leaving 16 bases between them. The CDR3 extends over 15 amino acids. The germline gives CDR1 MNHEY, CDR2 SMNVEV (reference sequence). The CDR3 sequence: CASSGVSGVNNEQFF. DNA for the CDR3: TGTGCCAGCAGTGGAGTCTCGGGGGTTAACAATGAGCAGTTCTTC.

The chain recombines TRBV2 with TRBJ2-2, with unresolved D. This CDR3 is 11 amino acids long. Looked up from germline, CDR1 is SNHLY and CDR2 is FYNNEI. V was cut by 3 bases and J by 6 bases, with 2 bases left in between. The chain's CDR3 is CASSDAGELFF. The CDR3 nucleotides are TGTGCCAGCAGTGACGCCGGGGAGCTGTTTTTT.

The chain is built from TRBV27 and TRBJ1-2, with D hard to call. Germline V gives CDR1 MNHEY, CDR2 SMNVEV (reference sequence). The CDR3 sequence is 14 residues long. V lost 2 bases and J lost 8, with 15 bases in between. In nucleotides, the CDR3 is TGTGCCAGCAGTTTAAGCGACCCCCGTGGGGGCTACACCTTC. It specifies CASSLSDPRGGYTF.